This T cell receptor (beta chain) is from a study of beta chain features in type 1 diabetes. Looking at the study overall: All of the samples together had some 99 million sorted cells examined.

General study results and limits: An over-representation of cells with high TCR expression could result from cDNA sequencing.

Note on this clone: What it recognizes is unknown.

It was via CD45RO/CCR7/CD25/CD127/CD95/CD27 that CD4+ naive, central memory, regulatory and stem cell-like memory cells were sorted. Germline V gives CDR1 SGHVS, CDR2 FQNEAQ. V was cut by 1 base and J by 5 bases, with 11 bases left in between. The CDR3 runs to 14 residues. Sequencing targeted expressed TCRB transcripts, as all isolated RNA had been reverse transcribed. Clones were read by immunoSEQ multiplex PCR, and TCRdb kept only the in-frame ones, dropping some. The repertoire holds 90,000 to 110,000 clones, almost 40% seen once, with over 0.05% in the top ten. The source material was stem cell memory CD4+ T cells from blood. This receptor was obtained from a woman younger than 30 in good health. This rearrangement joins TRBV7-8 to TRBJ1-2, with D uncertain. The CDR3 region is CASSLESGTYGYTF. For the CDR3, the DNA is TGTGCCAGCAGCTTAGAATCAGGAACGTATGGCTACACCTTC.